The table lists the clone carrying this T cell receptor (beta chain) with a few counts. A single record per CDR3 protein comes from TCRdb applying MiXCR to the 5' RACE reads. The table shows about 82,000 distinct CDR3 sequences, with around 5.1% occurring only once. These data originate in a study of T cells of healthy individuals. The CDR3 totals 13 residues. Germline values: CDR1 MNHEY, CDR2 SVGAGI. Between the trimmed V and J ends, which lost 4 bases and 3 bases, there was a span of 9 bases. This chain joins TRBV6-5 and TRBJ1-2; unclear D gene. The source of this sequence is a female donor in good health. CDR3 region: CASSSDGDYGYTF. CDR3 DNA sequence: TGTGCCAGCAGTTCAGACGGTGACTATGGCTACACCTTC.